This T cell receptor beta chain stems from a study of T cell repertoires in cytomegalovirus infection (dated by TCRdb to the late 2010s). Turning to the overall study: The peptide stimulations were aimed at well-studied HLA-B-restricted epitopes as well as recently identified HLA-C-restricted CMV epitopes, whose presentation resists viral immunomodulation. The HLA type of each donor mattered for the analysis, because public TCR beta signatures pointed to carriage of CMV infection along with the matching HLA type.

Measured from the cysteine to the phenylalanine, the CDR3 is 12 residues long. Only the CDR3 part of the read is kept: 36 bases, read in frame from the first base. CDR1 and CDR2 (WNHNN, SYGVQD) derive from the germline V gene (reference sequence). Cut back by 3 bases and 1 base, the V and J ends lie 3 bases apart. The treatment or condition tag for this specimen amounts to: in vitro stimulation with specific CMV peptide epitopes to enrich CMV-specific T cells. Study-wide findings and limitations: The ex vivo response was dominated by HLA-C-restricted CMV-specific TCR beta clonotypes, and the single most frequent clonotype in two of eight donors was supplied by these HLA-C-restricted clonotypes. Cumulative frequency of public TCR beta family members discriminated carriers of CMV infection plus the relevant HLA type in this cohort and an independent 352-donor cohort.

Data came from an Illumina HiSeq 1500. TCRdb reanalyzed the raw reads on its own, using fastp at Q25 for trimming and MiXCR for clone calling, and kept in-frame beta chains. Under each unique CDR3 protein, matching rows form one entry showing the most common genes and DNA. This sample has around 770,000 distinct CDR3 sequences in its table, and just under 30% of those were observed once. Of the sample, around 13% is held by the ten largest clones. About this clonotype itself: The antigen it recognizes is unknown. It has no much larger one-base neighbor in the sample; base qualities were not kept.

The TCR comes from a human donor in good health (CMV status not recorded). Some clones in this sample may be carry-over from other donors' samples. The rearrangement joined TRBV10-1 to TRBJ1-1, with the identity of the D gene unclear. This sample comprised cultured CD8+ T cells from PBMCs, obtained from culture after CMV antigen stimulation. The CDR3 protein: CASSDPNTEAFF. The nucleotide sequence reads TGCGCCAGCAGTGACCCGAACACTGAAGCTTTCTTT.